Here is one TCR beta chain with its context. The CDR3 is made up of 14 amino acids. Germline CDR1 KGHSH, CDR2 LQKENI. Trimming shortened V by 5 bases and J by 14 bases, and 19 bases separated the two germline ends. The sample belongs to a study of blood T cell repertoires in COVID-19. Study summary: The analysed material was cDNA or gDNA that came from T cells, B-cell-depleted T cells, or PBMCs.

Original methodology: Amplification of reference gene primers provided the estimated nucleated cell counts. The repertoire was sequenced with immunoSEQ multiplex PCR; TCRdb's copy has only in-frame clones and lacks some. From that table come the V and J calls and clone size; the DNA was used to work out D and trimming. The sample carries some 82,000 clones, 91% recorded once. The chain combines TRBV18 with TRBJ1-6; a possible D gene is TRBD1 (5 bases). The specimen sequenced was peripheral blood. The clonotype comes from a woman between 50 and 59 years old in a cohort sampled during active COVID-19. The CDR3: CASSGGLQGFALHF. The CDR3 nucleotides are TGTGCCAGCTCAGGGGGACTCCAGGGCTTTGCCCTCCACTTT. The variable domain in full, completed from reference TRBV18 and TRBJ1-6, reads NAGVMQNPRHLVRRRGQEARLRCSPMKGHSHVYWYRQLPEEGLKFMVYLQKENIIDESGMPKERFSAEFPKEGPSILRIQQVVRGDSAAYFCASSGGLQGFALHFGNGTRLTVT.